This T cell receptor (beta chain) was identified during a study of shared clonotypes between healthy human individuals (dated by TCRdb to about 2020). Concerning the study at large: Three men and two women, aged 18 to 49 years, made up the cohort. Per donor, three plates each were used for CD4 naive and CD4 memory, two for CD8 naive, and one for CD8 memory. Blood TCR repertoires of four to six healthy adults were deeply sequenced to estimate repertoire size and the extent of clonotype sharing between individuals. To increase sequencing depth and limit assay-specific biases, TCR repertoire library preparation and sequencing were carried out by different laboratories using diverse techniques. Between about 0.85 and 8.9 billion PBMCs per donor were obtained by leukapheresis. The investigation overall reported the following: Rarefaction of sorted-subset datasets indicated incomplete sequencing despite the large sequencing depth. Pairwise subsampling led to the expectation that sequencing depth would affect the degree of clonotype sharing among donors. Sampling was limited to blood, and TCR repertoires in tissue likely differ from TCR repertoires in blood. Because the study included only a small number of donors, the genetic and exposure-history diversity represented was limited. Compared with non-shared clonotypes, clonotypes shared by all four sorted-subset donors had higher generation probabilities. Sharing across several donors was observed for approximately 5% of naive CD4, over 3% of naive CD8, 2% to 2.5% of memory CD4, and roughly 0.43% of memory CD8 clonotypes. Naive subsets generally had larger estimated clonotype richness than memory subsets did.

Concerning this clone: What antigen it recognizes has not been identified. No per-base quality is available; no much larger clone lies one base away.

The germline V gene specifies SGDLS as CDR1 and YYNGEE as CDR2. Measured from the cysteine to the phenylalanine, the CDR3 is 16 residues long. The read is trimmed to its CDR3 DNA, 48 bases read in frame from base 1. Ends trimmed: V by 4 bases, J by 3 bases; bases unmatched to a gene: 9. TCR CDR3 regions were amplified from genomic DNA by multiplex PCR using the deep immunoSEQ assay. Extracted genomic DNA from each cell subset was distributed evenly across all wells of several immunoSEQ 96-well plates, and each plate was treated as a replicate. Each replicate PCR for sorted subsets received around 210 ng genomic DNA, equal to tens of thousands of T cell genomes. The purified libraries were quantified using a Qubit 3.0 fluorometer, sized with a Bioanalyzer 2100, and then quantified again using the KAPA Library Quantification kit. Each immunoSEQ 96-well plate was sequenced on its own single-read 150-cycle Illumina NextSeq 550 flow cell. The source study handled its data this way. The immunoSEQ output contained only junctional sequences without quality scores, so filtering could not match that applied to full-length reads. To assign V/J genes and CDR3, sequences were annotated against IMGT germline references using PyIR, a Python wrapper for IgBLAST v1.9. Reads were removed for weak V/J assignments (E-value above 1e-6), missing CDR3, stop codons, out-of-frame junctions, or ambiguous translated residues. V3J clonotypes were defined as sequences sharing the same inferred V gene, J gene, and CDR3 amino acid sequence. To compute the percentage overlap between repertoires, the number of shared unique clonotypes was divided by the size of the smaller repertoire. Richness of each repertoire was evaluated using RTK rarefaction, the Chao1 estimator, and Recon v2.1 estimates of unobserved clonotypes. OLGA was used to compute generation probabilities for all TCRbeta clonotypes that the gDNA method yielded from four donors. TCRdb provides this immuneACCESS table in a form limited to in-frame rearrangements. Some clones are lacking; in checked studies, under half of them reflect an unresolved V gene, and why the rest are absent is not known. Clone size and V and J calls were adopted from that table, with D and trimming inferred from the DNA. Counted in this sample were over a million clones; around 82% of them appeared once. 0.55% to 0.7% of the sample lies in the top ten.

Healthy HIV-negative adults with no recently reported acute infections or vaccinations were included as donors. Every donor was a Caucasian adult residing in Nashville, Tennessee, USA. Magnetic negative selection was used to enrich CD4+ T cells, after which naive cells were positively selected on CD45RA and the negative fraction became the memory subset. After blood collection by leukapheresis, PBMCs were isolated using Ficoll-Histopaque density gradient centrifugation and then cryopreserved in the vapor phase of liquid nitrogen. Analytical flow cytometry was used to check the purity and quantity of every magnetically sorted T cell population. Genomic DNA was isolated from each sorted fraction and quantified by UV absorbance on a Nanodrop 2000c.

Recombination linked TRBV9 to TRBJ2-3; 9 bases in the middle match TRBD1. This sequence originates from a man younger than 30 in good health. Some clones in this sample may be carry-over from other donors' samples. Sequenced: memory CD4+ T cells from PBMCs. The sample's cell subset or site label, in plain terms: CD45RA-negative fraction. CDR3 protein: CASSPTWGQGTDTQYF. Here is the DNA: TGTGCCAGCAGCCCAACTTGGGGACAGGGAACAGATACGCAGTATTTT.